This entry features one T cell receptor beta chain sequence. Its specificity is not known. Produced via immunoSEQ multiplex PCR; TCRdb's table is partial and in-frame only. The top ten hold 0.37% of the sample, which has about 2.3 million clones, roughly 92% seen once. Germline V lookup: CDR1 LNHNV, CDR2 YYDKDF (reference sequence). Trimming cost V 2 bases and J 7 bases, with 8 bases left between them. CDR3 length equals 13 residues. This specimen belongs to a study of shared clonotypes between healthy human individuals. Across the study: Used for every donor were three CD4 naive, three CD4 memory, two CD8 naive and one CD8 memory plate.

The study's findings and limits: When naive CD4 clonotypes were compared across a handful of donors, around 5% were shared. Lower generation probabilities were found for non-shared clonotypes than for those shared by all four donors.

The receptor was derived from a man aged 18 to 30 in good health. Some clones in this sample may be carry-over from other donors' samples. The rearrangement uses TRBV15 and TRBJ1-4; D unclear. The sequenced sample consisted of naive CD4+ T cells from PBMCs. The subset is: CD45RA+ positively selected. The chain's CDR3 is CATSRFDLEKLFF. The CDR3 DNA follows: TGTGCCACCAGCAGATTTGATCTTGAAAAACTGTTTTTT.